This T cell receptor (beta chain) stems from a study of metastatic and nonmetastatic thyroid tumors. Background on the study: Blood and tumor or nodule tissue repertoires from malignant and benign thyroid patients were compared. Study results and caveats: It was reportedly found that TCR beta diversity was significantly higher in malignant thyroid tumors than in benign nodules, a difference seen in both blood and tumor samples.

Authors' processing steps: It was from CDR3 differences across clinicopathological groups that a distant-metastasis classifier for papillary thyroid cancer was built. TCRdb reassembled clones from the PCR reads with MiXCR. TCRdb, not the authors, supplied the V and J calls. The repertoire consists of approximately 84,000 clones, with about 16% occurring once and the leading ten covering 3% to 4.5%. In the case of this clone: Antigen unknown.

V was clipped by 4 bases and J by 7 bases; unmatched bases: 15. This CDR3 has 18 residues. Germline lookup yields CDR1 SGHAT and CDR2 FQNNGV. Thyroid surgery took place with no prior treatment in any patient. The sequenced material came from blood. The receptor was isolated from a female donor with papillary thyroid cancer or a benign thyroid nodule (not recorded which). Some clones in this sample may be carry-over from other donors' samples. The V and J genes are TRBV11-2 and TRBJ2-1, with 11 nucleotides matching TRBD2. The CDR3 reads CASSSGTSGRSAGNEQFF. The CDR3 DNA is TGTGCCAGCAGCTCCGGGACTAGCGGACGTTCCGCGGGGAATGAGCAGTTCTTC.